The clone carrying this TCR beta chain appeared once. Method: immunoSEQ multiplex PCR; TCRdb's copy keeps in-frame clones and lacks some. The table has around 92,000 clones, approximately 95% seen once. The V gene's germline CDR1 is LNHDA and CDR2 SQIVND (reference sequence). CDR3 length equals 15 residues. The junction had 6 bases not matched to a gene; V was cut back by 5 bases and J by 2 bases. These data originate in a study of T cell changes during pregnancy in multiple sclerosis. The chain joins TRBV19 to TRBJ2-7, with 10 bases that match TRBD1. The source is a female donor with multiple sclerosis, enrolled in a pregnancy study. Specimen: peripheral blood, collected after pregnancy. This CDR3 is CASSHGQGGPYEQYF. In DNA form, the CDR3 reads TGTGCCAGTAGTCATGGACAGGGGGGACCCTACGAGCAGTACTTC. Based on the CDR3 plus reference TRBV19 and TRBJ2-7, the full variable domain is DGGITQSPKYLFRKEGQNVTLSCEQNLNHDAMYWYRQDPGQGLRLIYYSQIVNDFQKGDIAEGYSVSREKKESFPLTVTSAQKNPTAFYLCASSHGQGGPYEQYFGPGTRLTVT.